The next 9 T cell receptor beta chains were all read from a single sample in a study of Graves' ophthalmopathy and Graves' hyperthyroidism (dated by TCRdb to 2017 to 2018). Sequencing was carried out with an Illumina HiSeq 2000. For repertoire sequencing, TCR beta CDR3 regions were amplified from RNA transcripts. HTBI primers and the Qiagen OneStep RT-PCR kit were used in a first-round RT-PCR, which was followed by a second-round multiplex PCR, size selection and purification. TCRdb reran the public reads through fastp at Q25 and MiXCR, keeping productive beta chains. Rows are unified per CDR3 protein, each entry keeping the most common DNA and genes. Here the sample has hundreds of thousands of distinct CDR3 sequences; 20% to 25% occur a single time. The ten largest make up approximately 7% of the sample. The sample comprised peripheral blood. The receptors originated from a woman under 30 with stable Graves' hyperthyroidism. Some clones in this sample may be carry-over from other donors' samples. Donor details come from another sample of the same person, matched by shared clones.

This clonotype was counted a few times. This chain joins TRBV4-1 and TRBJ1-5; maybe TRBD1 (5 bases). Trimming stripped 3 bases from V and 5 bases from J, with 8 bases between. The CDR3 runs to 13 residues. CDR1 is MGHRA, CDR2 YSYEKL, per germline. In DNA, the CDR3 is TGCGCCAGCAGCCACAGGGCCGATCAGCCCCAGCATTTT. It is translated as CASSHRADQPQHF.

The chain carries TRBV28 and TRBJ2-7; TRBD2 matches 9 bases. Germline lookup yields CDR1 MDHEN and CDR2 SYDVKM. V shed 6 bases, J shed 4 bases, and the junction held 10 bases outside the gene matches. The CDR3 has 15 amino acids. As DNA, the CDR3 is TGTGCCAGCAGGTTCTTTAGCGGGAGCGTTTACGAGCAGTACTTC. It codes for CASRFFSGSVYEQYF. The variable domain in full, completed from reference TRBV28 and TRBJ2-7, reads DVKVTQSSRYLVKRTGEKVFLECVQDMDHENMFWYRQDPGLGLRLIYFSYDVKMKEKGDIPEGYSVSREKKERFSLILESASTNQTSMYLCASRFFSGSVYEQYFGPGTRLTVT.

The chain couples TRBV3-1 to TRBJ2-5, with TRBD2 matching over 11 bases. Germline V gives CDR1 LGHDT, CDR2 YNNKEL (reference sequence). Trimming cost V 4 bases and J 0 bases; bases outside gene matches: 1. The CDR3 covers 15 residues. CDR3 protein: CASSRLAGYQETQYF. The CDR3 DNA is TGTGCCAGCAGCCGACTAGCGGGGTACCAAGAGACCCAGTACTTC.

The CDR3 coding sequence is TGTGCCAGCAGGCCGACAGGGGACCCTTATGGCTACACCTTC. This encodes CASRPTGDPYGYTF. V and J are TRBV28 and TRBJ1-2; TRBD1 matches 8 bases. This CDR3 has 14 residues. Germline V gene lookup returns CDR1 MDHEN and CDR2 SYDVKM. Germline trimming cut 6 bases from V and 5 bases from J; bases unmatched to any gene: 8.

This clonotype showed up many times. The rearrangement joins TRBV12-3 or TRBV12-4 to TRBJ2-2; the match to TRBD2 covers 7 bases. The CDR3 length is 16 residues. The V and J ends lost 4 bases and 0 bases, in that order; junction bases with no gene match: 5. The DNA of the CDR3 is TGTGCCAGCAGTTACTACGGGGGGACGAACACCGGGGAGCTGTTTTTT. Amino acids: CASSYYGGTNTGELFF.

In this sample, this clonotype turned up a few times. The chain uses TRBV30 and TRBJ1-2; a weak D match, TRBD1 (5 bases). Germline CDR1 is GTSNPN and CDR2 is SVGIG (reference sequence). V dropped 1 base and J dropped 4 bases, with 19 bases sitting between them. This CDR3 comprises 16 residues. CDR3 loop: CAWSAPPTGRLYGYTF. CDR3 sequence (DNA): TGTGCCTGGAGTGCCCCTCCCACGGGGCGACTCTATGGCTACACCTTC. The variable domain in full, completed from reference TRBV30 and TRBJ1-2, reads SQTIHQWPATLVQPVGSPLSLECTVEGTSNPNLYWYRQAAGRGLQLLFYSVGIGQISSEVPQNLSASRPQDRQFILSSKKLLLSDSGFYLCAWSAPPTGRLYGYTFGSGTRLTVV.

This clonotype came up many times. The chain is built from TRBV5-1 and TRBJ2-5, with D tentatively TRBD2 (6 bases). Trimming removed 0 bases from V and 4 bases from J, with 19 bases in between. Germline CDR1 and CDR2: SGHRS and YFSETQ. CDR3 length equals 17 residues. CDR3 bases: TGCGCCAGCAGCTTGGTCGGTATTCCAGGGAGGATAGAGACCCAGTACTTC. Amino acids: CASSLVGIPGRIETQYF.

This clonotype was seen many times. This sequence joins TRBV30 and TRBJ2-7, with no clear D. Deletions cut 2 bases from V and 2 bases from J, with 10 bases between. Germline CDR1 is GTSNPN and CDR2 is SVGIG (reference sequence). The CDR3 runs to 13 residues. For the CDR3, the DNA is TGTGCCTGGAGTAAGGACCCGGCCTACGAGCAGTACTTC. It codes for CAWSKDPAYEQYF. The full variable domain, completed using reference TRBV30 and TRBJ2-7, is SQTIHQWPATLVQPVGSPLSLECTVEGTSNPNLYWYRQAAGRGLQLLFYSVGIGQISSEVPQNLSASRPQDRQFILSSKKLLLSDSGFYLCAWSKDPAYEQYFGPGTRLTVT.

The table lists this clonotype with many counts. The chain links TRBV28 to TRBJ2-5; 9 bases match TRBD1. The CDR3 extends over 15 amino acids. The trim removed 6 bases at V and 5 bases at J, leaving 10 bases unmatched. CDR1 is MDHEN and CDR2 is SYDVKM in the germline V gene. This CDR3 reads CASSLTGGVGETQYF. In DNA form, the CDR3 reads TGTGCCAGCAGCCTCACAGGGGGCGTGGGGGAGACCCAGTACTTC.